The next 29 T cell receptor beta chains were all read from a single sample in a study of T cells after yellow fever vaccination. A single record per CDR3 protein comes from TCRdb applying MiXCR to the 5' RACE reads. The sample has 550,000 to 750,000 distinct CDR3 sequences; approximately 13% are singletons. This sample comprised PBMCs, obtained on the day of the yellow fever booster vaccination. These receptors all stem from a man aged 30-40 years who received the YFV17D yellow fever vaccine.

CDR3 sequence (DNA): TGTGCCAGCCGGCCTAGCGGGATTAATGAGCAGTTCTTC. Protein product: CASRPSGINEQFF. The V and J genes are TRBV7-9 and TRBJ2-1; 9 bases line up with TRBD2. Germline lookup yields CDR1 SEHNR and CDR2 FQNEAQ (reference sequence). This CDR3 region has 13 residues. The V and J ends lost 8 bases and 7 bases, in that order; junction bases with no gene match: 6.

The genes are TRBV25-1 and TRBJ1-1; TRBD1 matches 8 bases. Trimming at V came to 4 bases and at J to 5 bases, leaving 3 bases not matched to a gene. The germline CDR1 and CDR2 sequences are MGHDK and SYGVNS. This CDR3 contains 13 residues. CDR3 sequence (DNA): TGTGCCAGCAGTGGGACAGGGATTACTGAAGCTTTCTTT. It is translated as CASSGTGITEAFF. The complete variable domain, with remaining parts taken from reference TRBV25-1 and TRBJ1-1, reads EADIYQTPRYLVIGTGKKITLECSQTMGHDKMYWYQQDPGMELHLIHYSYGVNSTEKGDLSSESTVSRIRTEHFPLTLESARPSHTSQYLCASSGTGITEAFFGQGTRLTVV.

V gene TRBV6-5 combines with J gene TRBJ2-1; D not resolved. The germline CDR1 and CDR2 sequences are MNHEY and SVGAGI. The CDR3 length is 18 residues. V gave up 0 bases and J gave up 0 bases, with 15 bases separating them. The DNA of the CDR3 is TGTGCCAGCAGTTACTCCCCCCACAGCTACTACTCCTACAATGAGCAGTTCTTC. Its translation is CASSYSPHSYYSYNEQFF.

CDR3 sequence: CASSEDRGFSEAFF. Written as DNA, the CDR3 is TGCGCCAGCAGCGAAGACAGGGGTTTCTCTGAAGCTTTCTTT. The chain couples TRBV5-1 to TRBJ1-1; TRBD1 matches at 8 bases. V lost 4 bases, J lost 6 bases, and 8 bases stayed unmatched. The CDR3 length is 14 residues. From germline, CDR1 is SGHRS and CDR2 YFSETQ.

CDR3 in amino acids: CASGDRGYIQYF. DNA for the CDR3: TGTGCCAGCGGGGACAGGGGTTACATTCAGTACTTC. This rearrangement joins TRBV19 to TRBJ2-4, with 10 bases that match TRBD1. Germline trimming cut 9 bases from V and 8 bases from J; bases unmatched to any gene: 4. This CDR3 has 12 amino acids. The germline gives CDR1 LNHDA, CDR2 SQIVND (reference sequence).

This rearrangement joins TRBV7-7 to TRBJ1-4; D ambiguous. Germline lookup yields CDR1 SSHAT and CDR2 FNYEAQ (reference sequence). Between the trimmed V and J ends, which lost 4 bases and 6 bases, there was a span of 12 bases. The CDR3 is 14 amino acids. CDR3 residues: CASSSHSGDEKLFF. The CDR3 bases are TGTGCCAGCAGCTCACATTCTGGGGATGAAAAACTGTTTTTT.

This clonotype was observed a few times. The chain combines TRBV6-1 with TRBJ2-7, with a possible D match to TRBD1 (6 bases). In germline, CDR1 is MNHNS, CDR2 SASEGT. V shed 6 bases and J shed 3 bases, with 15 bases lying between them. The CDR3 has 14 residues. CDR3 protein: CASRGTGTLYEQYF. The CDR3 nucleotides read TGTGCCAGCAGGGGGACCGGGACACTCTACGAGCAGTACTTC.

The chain has TRBV27 and TRBJ2-3; tentatively, D is TRBD1 (6 bases). Germline V gene sequence: CDR1 MNHEY, CDR2 SMNVEV (reference sequence). The CDR3 totals 18 residues. Trimming pared 0 bases from V and 1 base from J, leaving 17 bases between. This chain's CDR3 is CASSLSSTGWQGTDTQYF. The CDR3 nucleotides are TGTGCCAGCAGTTTATCGTCAACAGGGTGGCAGGGCACAGATACGCAGTATTTT.

This clonotype showed up just a few times. The chain joins TRBV20-1 to TRBJ2-7; D is perhaps TRBD1 (6 bases). Germline V gives CDR1 DFQATT, CDR2 SNEGSKA (reference sequence). Trimming took 0 bases from V and 2 from J, leaving 23 bases between them. The CDR3 is made up of 18 amino acids. The DNA of the CDR3 is TGCAGTGCTAGAGATCGTTTGAAGGCGGCAGGGGTTACCTACGAGCAGTACTTC. Protein sequence: CSARDRLKAAGVTYEQYF.

The chain couples TRBV3-1 to TRBJ2-3, with D unresolved. This CDR3 has 12 residues. V was shortened by 4 bases and J by 7 bases, with 9 bases between the two germline ends. Germline CDR1 LGHDT, CDR2 YNNKEL (reference sequence). This CDR3 reads CASSLRAYTQYF. The CDR3, as DNA: TGTGCCAGCAGCCTCCGGGCTTATACGCAGTATTTT.

V is TRBV20-1 and J is TRBJ2-3, with 9 bases identical to TRBD2. The germline V gene encodes CDR1 DFQATT and CDR2 SNEGSKA (reference sequence). This CDR3 spans 13 amino acids. V was clipped by 6 bases and J by 3 bases; unmatched bases: 4. CDR3 sequence (DNA): TGCAGTGCCTTAGCGGGAGCAACAGATACGCAGTATTTT. Translation gives CSALAGATDTQYF.

The CDR3 spells CASSFRGEGYGYTF. Here the CDR3 DNA reads TGTGCCAGCAGTTTTAGGGGGGAAGGCTATGGCTACACCTTC. The chain is built from TRBV28 and TRBJ1-2, with D tentatively TRBD1 (6 bases). The CDR3 contains 14 residues. Germline CDR1 MDHEN, CDR2 SYDVKM. V lost 3 bases and J lost 4, with 12 bases in between.

The V and J genes are TRBV5-4 and TRBJ2-3, with 9 bases aligning to TRBD2. J lost 4 bases, V lost 4 bases, and 10 bases had no gene match. The CDR3 runs 16 residues. Germline CDR1 SGHNT, CDR2 YYREEE (reference sequence). In DNA form, the CDR3 reads TGTGCCAGCAGCCATTTGGGCGGGAGGGGACCAGATACGCAGTATTTT. Protein sequence: CASSHLGGRGPDTQYF.

This clonotype has a count of ten or more. This chain connects TRBV11-2 to TRBJ2-7; 10 bases match TRBD1. Germline values: CDR1 SGHAT, CDR2 FQNNGV. This CDR3 region has 15 residues. V dropped 3 bases and J dropped 4; count of bases not matched to a gene: 6. CDR3 sequence reads: CASSFQGDRGYEQYF. The CDR3 nucleotides read TGTGCCAGCAGCTTCCAGGGGGACAGGGGATACGAGCAGTACTTC.

The chain links TRBV20-1 to TRBJ2-5; D uncertain. Trimming took 5 bases from V and 5 from J, leaving 18 bases between them. This CDR3 is built from 14 residues. In germline, CDR1 is DFQATT, CDR2 SNEGSKA (reference sequence). CDR3 nucleotides: TGCAGTGCTCCCTCACCGCTAGGTTCGGAGACCCAGTACTTC. Its translation: CSAPSPLGSETQYF.

The V gene is TRBV10-2, the J gene TRBJ2-7; D gene uncertain. Trimming left V 4 bases short and J 8 bases short, with 15 bases between. The CDR3 contains 13 residues. CDR1 is WSHSY and CDR2 is SAAADI in the germline V gene. The CDR3, as DNA: TGCGCCAGCAGTGTGGATTCTTACGAGAAGCAGTACTTC. As protein: CASSVDSYEKQYF.

At least ten counts were recorded for this clonotype. The rearrangement links TRBV7-2 to TRBJ2-3, with D unresolved. The V gene's germline CDR1 is SGHTA and CDR2 FQGNSA. Trimming stripped 1 base from V and 2 bases from J, with 10 bases between. The CDR3 has 15 amino acids. CDR3 in amino acids: CASSLGGLYTDTQYF. The CDR3 coding sequence is TGTGCCAGCAGCTTAGGTGGGCTTTACACAGATACGCAGTATTTT.

This clonotype appeared a few times. The V call is TRBV20-1, the J call TRBJ2-1; a possible D gene is TRBD1 (6 bases). V lost 3 bases to trimming and J lost 8 bases, with 11 bases between them. CDR1 is DFQATT and CDR2 is SNEGSKA in the germline V gene (reference sequence). The CDR3 runs to 12 residues. The CDR3 DNA follows: TGCAGTGCTAGCCAATACAGGGATGAGCAGTTCTTC. Protein product: CSASQYRDEQFF.

The rearrangement links TRBV30 to TRBJ2-7; 14 bases are a match to TRBD2. The germline gives CDR1 GTSNPN, CDR2 SVGIG (reference sequence). V lost 0 bases, J lost 2 bases, and 3 bases stayed unmatched. The CDR3 has 16 amino acids. CDR3 amino acids: CAWSVPGLAGAYEQYF. CDR3 DNA: TGTGCCTGGAGTGTCCCGGGACTAGCGGGAGCCTACGAGCAGTACTTC.

The chain combines TRBV29-1 with TRBJ2-7; 9 nucleotides align to TRBD2. Germline CDR1 SQVTM, CDR2 ANQGSEA. Trimming took 3 bases from V and 3 from J; bases not matched to a gene: 6. The length of the CDR3 is 14 residues. The CDR3 bases are TGCAGCGTTGATGGCGGGAGGGCCGGCTACGAGCAGTACTTC. Protein sequence: CSVDGGRAGYEQYF.

With regard to this clonotype: This may arise from a read error, as a much more abundant clone is one base away. V usage is TRBV19 and J usage is TRBJ2-1; 8 bases align to TRBD1. The V gene's germline CDR1 is LNHDA and CDR2 SQIVND (reference sequence). The CDR3 spans 16 residues. V was pared by 2 bases and J by 6 bases, with 9 bases of the junction left unmatched. CDR3 coding DNA: TGTGCCAGTAGTATATGGGACAGGCCGGAGTCCAATGAGCAGTTCTTC. Translating gives CASSIWDRPESNEQFF.

Details on this clonotype: The conserved phenylalanine or tryptophan is not found at the CDR3 terminus, so this likely reflects a read error. The chain is built from TRBV7-8 and TRBJ2-7; no reliable D call. The CDR3 is 12 amino acids. V was trimmed by 4 bases and J by 6 bases, leaving 10 bases between them. Germline V gives CDR1 SGHVS, CDR2 FQNEAQ. CDR3 nucleotides: TGTGCCAGCAGCTCTAAGTTGGCCGAGCAGTACCTC. It yields the protein CASSSKLAEQYL.

V is TRBV6-6 and J is TRBJ2-7; maybe TRBD2 (5 bases). This CDR3 comprises 12 residues. Trimming removed 8 bases at V and 2 bases at J, with 10 bases between. Germline V gene lookup returns CDR1 MNHNY and CDR2 SVGAGI (reference sequence). CDR3 sequence (DNA): TGTGCCAGCCGGCCTAGCCCCTACGAGCAGTACTTC. It encodes CASRPSPYEQYF.

This clonotype was observed a handful of times. V is TRBV20-1 and J is TRBJ2-1; a possible D gene is TRBD1 (6 bases). Deletions cut 5 bases from V and 4 bases from J, with 18 bases between. Per germline, CDR1 DFQATT and CDR2 SNEGSKA (reference sequence). This CDR3 spans 15 amino acids. The CDR3: CSAGQPRTVYNEQFF. DNA of the CDR3: TGCAGTGCTGGTCAGCCGAGGACAGTTTACAATGAGCAGTTCTTC.

This rearrangement joins TRBV4-2 to TRBJ1-1, with a weak D call TRBD1 (6 bases). The CDR3 consists of 15 residues. The germline CDR1 and CDR2 sequences are LGHNA and YNFKEQ. V was clipped by 3 bases and J by 1 base, with 12 bases between them. The CDR3 region has the DNA TGTGCCAGCAGCCAGGAACACAGGGAGAACACTGAAGCTTTCTTT. Amino acids: CASSQEHRENTEAFF.

This clonotype has just a few counts. The V gene is TRBV20-1, the J gene TRBJ2-3, with D uncertain. V was pared by 6 bases and J by 0 bases, with 13 bases between. The germline V gene encodes CDR1 DFQATT and CDR2 SNEGSKA (reference sequence). The CDR3 has 14 amino acids. CDR3 protein: CSASTRASTDTQYF. For the CDR3, the DNA is TGCAGTGCCTCTACCCGGGCCAGCACAGATACGCAGTATTTT.

CDR3 amino acids: CASILTFLAGCNTGELFF. The DNA for the CDR3 is TGTGCCAGCATCCTGACCTTTCTAGCGGGGTGTAACACCGGGGAGCTGTTTTTT. The chain links TRBV6-1 to TRBJ2-2; TRBD2 matches at 9 bases. V was pared by 7 bases and J by 2 bases, with 14 bases of the junction left unmatched. The CDR3 length is 18 residues. Germline-derived CDR1 and CDR2 are MNHNS and SASEGT.

In nucleotides, the CDR3 is TGTGCCAGCAGTTTTTCCACTGATGGGGAAGCTTTCTTT. It specifies CASSFSTDGEAFF. The V and J genes are TRBV12-3 or TRBV12-4 and TRBJ1-1; D call uncertain. V was shortened by 3 bases and J by 8 bases, with 13 bases between the two germline ends. This CDR3 region has 13 residues.

This clonotype was detected a few times. This rearrangement joins TRBV5-6 to TRBJ2-6; D gene ambiguous. The CDR3 covers 16 residues. Germline CDR1 and CDR2: SGHDT and YYEEEE. V gave up 1 base and J gave up 3 bases, with 11 bases separating them. The CDR3 bases are TGTGCCAGCAGCTTGTCCCCCCTAGTTGGGGCCAACGTCCTGACTTTC. Translated, it gives CASSLSPLVGANVLTF.